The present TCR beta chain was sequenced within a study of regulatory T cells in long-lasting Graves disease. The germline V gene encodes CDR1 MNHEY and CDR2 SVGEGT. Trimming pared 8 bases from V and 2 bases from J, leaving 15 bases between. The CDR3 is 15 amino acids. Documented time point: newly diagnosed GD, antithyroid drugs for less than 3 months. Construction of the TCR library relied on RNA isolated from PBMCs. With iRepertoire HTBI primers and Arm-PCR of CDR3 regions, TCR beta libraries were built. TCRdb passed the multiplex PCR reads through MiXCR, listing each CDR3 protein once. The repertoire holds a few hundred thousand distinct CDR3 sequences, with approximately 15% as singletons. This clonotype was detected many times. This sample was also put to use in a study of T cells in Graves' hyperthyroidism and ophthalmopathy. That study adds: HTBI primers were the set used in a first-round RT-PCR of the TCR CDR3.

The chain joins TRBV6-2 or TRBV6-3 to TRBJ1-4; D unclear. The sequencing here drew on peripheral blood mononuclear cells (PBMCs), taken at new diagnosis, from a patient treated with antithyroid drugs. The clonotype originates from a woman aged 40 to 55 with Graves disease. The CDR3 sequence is CASSSGRQTNEKLFF. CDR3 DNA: TGTGCCAGCTCGTCGGGAAGGCAGACTAATGAAAAACTGTTTTTT.